A single sample is the source of the 11 T cell receptor beta chains below, sequenced in a study of blood T cell repertoires in COVID-19. Sequencing used immunoSEQ multiplex PCR; TCRdb keeps in-frame clones, though not all of them. The table lists 50,000 to 70,000 clones, 76% of them singletons. The sample comprised peripheral blood. The receptors shown here come from a man in his fifties or sixties with active or convalescent COVID-19.

This clone occurred once. V usage is TRBV29-1 and J usage is TRBJ2-5; 10 bases fit TRBD2. This CDR3 has 13 residues. The V and J ends lost 4 bases and 6 bases, in that order; junction bases with no gene match: 5. Germline V gives CDR1 SQVTM, CDR2 ANQGSEA. In DNA form, the CDR3 reads TGCAGCGTTGCAGCTAGCGGGAGTCAGACCCAGTACTTC. This gives the protein CSVAASGSQTQYF. The whole variable domain, filled in from reference TRBV29-1 and TRBJ2-5, reads SAVISQKPSRDICQRGTSLTIQCQVDSQVTMMFWYRQQPGQSLTLIATANQGSEATYESGFVIDKFPISRPNLTFSTLTVSNMSPEDSSIYLCSVAASGSQTQYFGPGTRLLVL.

The chain joins TRBV28 to TRBJ2-2, with 9 bases that match TRBD2. V lost 11 bases and J lost 3; bases outside the gene matches: 7. The CDR3 length is 14 residues. Germline loops: CDR1 MDHEN, CDR2 SYDVKM. CDR3 sequence: CAGKVAGDTGELFF. The CDR3 DNA sequence: TGTGCCGGGAAGGTAGCGGGAGACACCGGGGAGCTGTTTTTT. The full variable domain, its missing parts supplied by reference TRBV28 and TRBJ2-2, is DVKVTQSSRYLVKRTGEKVFLECVQDMDHENMFWYRQDPGLGLRLIYFSYDVKMKEKGDIPEGYSVSREKKERFSLILESASTNQTSMYLCAGKVAGDTGELFFGEGSRLTVL.

The V gene is TRBV2, the J gene TRBJ2-1; tentatively, D is TRBD2 (5 bases). The CDR3 is 17 residues long. V was cut by 4 bases and J by 3 bases, with 19 bases left in between. Looked up from germline, CDR1 is SNHLY and CDR2 is FYNNEI. The CDR3 protein is CASSGFHSGWGYNEQFF. The CDR3 DNA is TGTGCCAGCAGTGGGTTCCACAGCGGTTGGGGCTACAATGAGCAGTTCTTC.

The chain links TRBV3-1 (or the pseudogene TRBV3-2) to TRBJ1-6; no reliable D call. V lost 6 bases to trimming and J lost 5 bases, with 8 bases between them. In germline, CDR1 is LGHDT, CDR2 YNNKEL (reference sequence). This CDR3 contains 13 residues. This CDR3 is CASRYSDNSPLHF. Here the CDR3 DNA reads TGTGCCAGCAGATACAGTGATAATTCACCCCTCCACTTT.

V usage is TRBV7-3 and J usage is TRBJ1-6; D uncertain. CDR1 and CDR2 (germline): SGHTA, FQGTGA. Deletions cut 5 bases from V and 0 bases from J, with 8 bases between. This CDR3 has 15 residues. The CDR3 sequence: CASSKQSSYNSPLHF. CDR3 nucleotide sequence: TGTGCCAGCAGCAAACAGAGCTCCTATAATTCACCCCTCCACTTT.

The chain employs TRBV10-2 and TRBJ2-3; possible D gene TRBD1, 5 bases. This CDR3 comprises 17 residues. V lost 3 bases and J lost 4, with 20 bases in between. Germline-derived CDR1 and CDR2 are WSHSY and SAAADI. CDR3 bases: TGCGCCAGCAGTGAATATGGTCGGGCGACAGCTTCAGATACGCAGTATTTT. Its translation: CASSEYGRATASDTQYF.

This clone was found a few times. The rearrangement links TRBV21-1 to TRBJ1-5. TRBV21-1 represents a pseudogene. This CDR3 is 12 amino acids long. CDR3 residues: CARDGGNQPQHF. The CDR3 DNA follows: TGTGCCAGAGACGGGGGAAATCAGCCCCAGCATTTT.

The V and J genes are TRBV4-1 and TRBJ1-4, with TRBD1 identical over 7 bases. This CDR3 comprises 15 residues. V lost 5 bases to trimming and J lost 8 bases; unmatched junction nucleotides: 11. CDR1 is MGHRA, CDR2 YSYEKL, per germline. DNA for the CDR3: TGCGCCAGCAGCGCCCTCGACAGGGAACGAGAAAAACTGTTTTTT. Translating gives CASSALDREREKLFF.

The rearrangement links TRBV19 to TRBJ1-1, with no clear D. Trimming removed 3 bases at V and 5 bases at J, with 19 bases between. Germline lookup yields CDR1 LNHDA and CDR2 SQIVND (reference sequence). The CDR3 spans 16 residues. Here the CDR3 DNA reads TGTGCCAGTAGTATTTCGGGGTCCCTCTTGAGGACTGAAGCTTTCTTT. It encodes CASSISGSLLRTEAFF.

V and J are TRBV19 and TRBJ1-5; D unclear. This CDR3 is 17 amino acids long. Trimming took 7 bases from V and 6 from J, leaving 25 bases between them. Per germline, CDR1 LNHDA and CDR2 SQIVND (reference sequence). CDR3 sequence: CASNLAGEGSRSQPQHF. CDR3 nucleotides: TGTGCCAGTAATCTGGCGGGTGAGGGCTCGAGGAGTCAGCCCCAGCATTTT. The full variable domain, rest sourced from reference TRBV19 and TRBJ1-5, is DGGITQSPKYLFRKEGQNVTLSCEQNLNHDAMYWYRQDPGQGLRLIYYSQIVNDFQKGDIAEGYSVSREKKESFPLTVTSAQKNPTAFYLCASNLAGEGSRSQPQHFGDGTRLSIL.

V usage is TRBV7-2 and J usage is TRBJ2-7, with TRBD2 identical over 15 bases. The J segment lost 6 bases and the V segment lost 4 bases, leaving 7 bases of the junction unmatched. The CDR3 loop spans 16 amino acids. From germline, CDR1 is SGHTA and CDR2 FQGNSA. DNA of the CDR3: TGTGCCAGCAGCTCCCGACCGGGACTAGCGGGAGGCGAGCAGTACTTC. Translating gives CASSSRPGLAGGEQYF.